This T cell receptor (beta chain) was captured in a study of blood T cell repertoires in COVID-19. Study information: COVID-19 samples collected from the United States, Italy and Spain covered acute and convalescent phases.

V lost 9 bases, J lost 6 bases, and 13 bases stayed unmatched. From germline, CDR1 is SGHTA and CDR2 FQGNSA. CDR3 length equals 15 residues. In its sample, this clone ranks as medium-sized. The data were produced by immunoSEQ multiplex PCR, yet TCRdb's version contains in-frame clones alone and is incomplete. Of about 160,000 clones listed, 87% were seen once; the top ten hold about 4.1%. The J gene is TRBJ1-3, the V gene TRBV7-2; TRBD1 agrees at 8 bases. Input material: peripheral blood. The clonotype originates from a woman in her sixties with active or convalescent COVID-19. CDR3 region: CASLPNRGYENTIYF. The CDR3 bases are TGTGCCAGTCTGCCCAACAGGGGGTATGAAAACACCATATATTTT.